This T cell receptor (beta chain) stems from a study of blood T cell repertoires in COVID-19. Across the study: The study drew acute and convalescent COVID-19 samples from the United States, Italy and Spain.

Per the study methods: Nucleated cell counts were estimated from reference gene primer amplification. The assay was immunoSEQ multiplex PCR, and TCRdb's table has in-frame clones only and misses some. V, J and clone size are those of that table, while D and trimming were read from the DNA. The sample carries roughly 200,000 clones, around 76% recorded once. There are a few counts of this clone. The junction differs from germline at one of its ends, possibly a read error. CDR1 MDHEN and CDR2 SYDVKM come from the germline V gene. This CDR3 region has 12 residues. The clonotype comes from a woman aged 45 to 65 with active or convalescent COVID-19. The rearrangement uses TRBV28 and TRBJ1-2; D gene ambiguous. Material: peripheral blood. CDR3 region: CASSLSTEKPHF. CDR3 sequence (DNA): TGTGCCAGCAGTTTATCTACAGAGAAACCACACTTC.